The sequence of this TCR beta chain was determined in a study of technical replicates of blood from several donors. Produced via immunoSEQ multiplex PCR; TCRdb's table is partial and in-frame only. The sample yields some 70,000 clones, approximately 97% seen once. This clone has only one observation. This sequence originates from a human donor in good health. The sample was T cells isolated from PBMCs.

The CDR3 nucleotides are TGCGCCAGCAGCTGGGGGGGACAGGGCAATGAAGCTTTCTTT. Protein: CASSWGGQGNEAFF. The rearrangement links TRBV5-1 to TRBJ1-1; 9 nucleotides align to TRBD1. Trimming cost V 3 bases and J 7 bases; bases outside gene matches: 7. Germline V gives CDR1 SGHRS, CDR2 YFSETQ. The CDR3 has 14 amino acids.